These 31 T cell receptor beta chains were all obtained from the same sample, sequenced in a study of cytomegalovirus exposure and HLA in healthy donors. Use of 60 Vbeta and 13 Jbeta primers characterized the PCR. Profiled with immunoSEQ multiplex PCR; TCRdb holds only in-frame clones, not every one. The table has 150,000 to 200,000 clones, around 83% seen once; the top ten hold approximately 1.8%. Sequenced material: PBMCs. These TCRs come from a middle-aged man in good health and CMV-seropositive.

The rearrangement uses TRBV29-1 and TRBJ1-1, with a tentative D call TRBD1 (5 bases). Germline CDR1 and CDR2: SQVTM and ANQGSEA. V was trimmed by 5 bases and J by 6 bases, leaving 10 bases between them. CDR3 length equals 11 residues. DNA for the CDR3: TGCAGCGTTCGCTCAGGGCCTGAAGCTTTCTTT. Its protein is CSVRSGPEAFF.

This clone has just a few counts. CDR3 residues: CASSLAGGITEAFF. The DNA of the CDR3 is TGTGCCAGCAGTTTAGCAGGGGGCATAACTGAAGCTTTCTTT. The chain carries TRBV28 and TRBJ1-1; 8 bases match TRBD1. Germline CDR1 and CDR2: MDHEN and SYDVKM. This CDR3 comprises 14 residues. The junction had 4 bases not matched to a gene; V was cut back by 2 bases and J by 5 bases.

This clone showed up just once. The chain recombines TRBV6-1 with TRBJ1-2, with TRBD1 matching over 7 bases. Germline V lookup: CDR1 MNHNS, CDR2 SASEGT. V shed 4 bases and J 12 bases; nucleotides not matched to a gene: 14. The CDR3 has 14 amino acids. CDR3 sequence: CASSAMTGSYGDTF. The CDR3, as DNA: TGTGCCAGCAGTGCCATGACAGGGTCCTATGGAGACACCTTC.

The rearrangement links TRBV4-3 to TRBJ2-1; no firm D call. The CDR3 spans 15 residues. CDR1 is LGHNA, CDR2 YSLEER, per germline. Trimming cost V 2 bases and J 6 bases, with 14 bases left between them. DNA for the CDR3: TGCGCCAGCAGCCAATTCAGTCGATCGGGCAATGAGCAGTTCTTC. Amino acids: CASSQFSRSGNEQFF.

This chain joins TRBV6-5 and TRBJ2-5; D perhaps matches TRBD2 (5 bases). Trimming pared 6 bases from V and 0 bases from J, leaving 14 bases between. This CDR3 has 15 amino acids. The germline CDR1 and CDR2 sequences are MNHEY and SVGAGI. CDR3 coding DNA: TGTGCCAGCAGGCCCTTTACAGCGGACCAAGAGACCCAGTACTTC. This gives the protein CASRPFTADQETQYF.

The J gene is TRBJ1-2, the V gene TRBV29-1, with 8 bases lining up with TRBD1. Germline V gives CDR1 SQVTM, CDR2 ANQGSEA. This CDR3 has 13 amino acids. Trimming removed 4 bases from V and 4 bases from J; junction bases left unmatched: 5. The CDR3 protein is CSVGADRAYGYTF. The CDR3 bases are TGCAGCGTTGGAGCGGACAGGGCCTATGGCTACACCTTC. The full variable domain, in which reference TRBV29-1 and TRBJ1-2 provide the parts outside the CDR3, is SAVISQKPSRDICQRGTSLTIQCQVDSQVTMMFWYRQQPGQSLTLIATANQGSEATYESGFVIDKFPISRPNLTFSTLTVSNMSPEDSSIYLCSVGADRAYGYTFGSGTRLTVV.

Notes on this clone: One end of the junction is discordant with germline, which a read error may explain. The chain combines TRBV5-6 with TRBJ2-3, with 7 bases that match TRBD1. The CDR3 has 12 residues. The germline CDR1 and CDR2 sequences are SGHDT and YYEEEE. The CDR3 bases are TGTGCCAGCAGCTTGGGAGGGGGCGCCGCCGGTTTT. Translating gives CASSLGGGAAGF.

The chain has TRBV2 and TRBJ1-1; D gene uncertain. The CDR3 has 14 residues. Germline V gene sequence: CDR1 SNHLY, CDR2 FYNNEI. V lost 4 bases to trimming and J lost 2 bases, with 11 bases between them. DNA for the CDR3: TGTGCCAGCAGTGTGTTTTCCGGTAACACTGAAGCTTTCTTT. It is translated as CASSVFSGNTEAFF.

This clone was found once. The chain joins TRBV6-1 to TRBJ2-3; tentative D call: TRBD1 (6 bases). The CDR3 is 15 residues long. V was shortened by 5 bases and J by 4 bases, with 16 bases between the two germline ends. The V gene's germline CDR1 is MNHNS and CDR2 SASEGT. CDR3 bases: TGTGCCAGCAGTCGATCCGGGACAACCGCAGATACGCAGTATTTT. It specifies CASSRSGTTADTQYF.

This clone was seen only a few times. The J gene is TRBJ1-2, the V gene TRBV18; D gene unclear. Looked up from germline, CDR1 is KGHSH and CDR2 is LQKENI. The CDR3 runs 17 residues. V gave up 3 bases and J gave up 3 bases, with 20 bases separating them. The CDR3 sequence: CASSPYLTNTGDYGYTF. The CDR3, as DNA: TGTGCCAGCTCACCGTACTTGACCAATACCGGGGACTATGGCTACACCTTC. The whole variable domain, remainder taken from reference TRBV18 and TRBJ1-2, is NAGVMQNPRHLVRRRGQEARLRCSPMKGHSHVYWYRQLPEEGLKFMVYLQKENIIDESGMPKERFSAEFPKEGPSILRIQQVVRGDSAAYFCASSPYLTNTGDYGYTFGSGTRLTVV.

The chain carries TRBV27 and TRBJ2-1, with D possibly TRBD2 on 6 matching bases. CDR1 is MNHEY and CDR2 is SMNVEV in the germline V gene (reference sequence). The V end was cut by 3 bases, the J end by 6 bases, with 15 bases between. This CDR3 region has 15 residues. CDR3 coding DNA: TGTGCCAGCAGTTTCGGTGGGCCGGGAGCCAATGAGCAGTTCTTC. Translation: CASSFGGPGANEQFF.

V usage is TRBV7-9 and J usage is TRBJ1-5; 7 bases match TRBD1. This CDR3 is 17 amino acids long. The trim removed 1 base at V and 4 bases at J, leaving 10 bases unmatched. Germline V gene lookup returns CDR1 SEHNR and CDR2 FQNEAQ (reference sequence). CDR3 sequence (DNA): TGTGCCAGCAGCTTAGGCCCCTTGGGCAGGGGGAATCAGCCCCAGCATTTT. It yields the protein CASSLGPLGRGNQPQHF.

The chain employs TRBV7-8 and TRBJ2-3; 8 nucleotides match TRBD2. Germline lookup yields CDR1 SGHVS and CDR2 FQNEAQ. This CDR3 region has 13 residues. V lost 6 bases and J lost 6; bases outside the gene matches: 5. CDR3 sequence: CASRTGGGDTQYF. Written as DNA, the CDR3 is TGTGCCAGCAGGACGGGGGGGGGTGATACGCAGTATTTT.

The CDR3 reads CASSLGQGGSEKLFF. Here the CDR3 DNA reads TGCGCCAGCAGCTTGGGACAGGGTGGGAGTGAAAAACTGTTTTTT. This rearrangement joins TRBV5-1 to TRBJ1-4; 7 nucleotides agree with TRBD1. CDR3 length equals 15 residues. Germline values: CDR1 SGHRS, CDR2 YFSETQ. J was trimmed by 7 bases and V by 0 bases; bases with no gene match: 6.

The chain couples TRBV18 to TRBJ2-7, with D perhaps matching TRBD2 (6 bases). This CDR3 contains 14 residues. The V end was cut by 3 bases, the J end by 4 bases, with 13 bases between. Germline CDR1 is KGHSH and CDR2 is LQKENI. The CDR3 loop is CASSPGLGSYEQYF. In DNA, the CDR3 is TGTGCCAGCTCACCGGGACTCGGGTCGTACGAGCAGTACTTC.

The chain uses TRBV14 and TRBJ1-4; TRBD1 matches 7 bases. This CDR3 comprises 15 residues. Trimming cost V 3 bases and J 10 bases; bases outside gene matches: 11. The germline gives CDR1 SGHDN, CDR2 FVKESK. The CDR3 protein is CASSQRTGRVVKLFF. The CDR3 DNA is TGTGCCAGCAGCCAGAGGACAGGACGAGTTGTAAAACTGTTTTTT.

CDR3 DNA: TGTGCCAGCATTACCAGAACTGAAGCTTTCTTT. The encoded protein is CASITRTEAFF. V usage is TRBV2 and J usage is TRBJ1-1, with D hard to call. The CDR3 has 11 residues. With 7 bases removed from V and 5 bases from J, the gap between germline ends came to 8 bases. Germline values: CDR1 SNHLY, CDR2 FYNNEI.

V gene TRBV5-4 combines with J gene TRBJ2-3; D might be TRBD2 (7 bases). Trimming cost V 6 bases and J 1 base, with 15 bases left between them. The CDR3 totals 15 residues. CDR1 and CDR2 from the germline V gene are SGHNT and YYREEE (reference sequence). Here the CDR3 reads CASTPGGAGTDTQYF. CDR3 DNA sequence: TGTGCCAGCACCCCTGGGGGGGCCGGCACAGATACGCAGTATTTT.

V usage is TRBV6-5 and J usage is TRBJ1-1; a possible D gene is TRBD1 (5 bases). CDR1 and CDR2 from the germline V gene are MNHEY and SVGAGI. V dropped 8 bases and J dropped 1 base, with 8 bases sitting between them. The length of the CDR3 is 12 residues. The CDR3 nucleotides are TGTGCCAGCGGACACCCGAACACTGAAGCTTTCTTT. It specifies CASGHPNTEAFF.

The genes are TRBV6-5 and TRBJ1-2; D uncertain. From germline, CDR1 is MNHEY and CDR2 SVGAGI. Trimming shortened V by 7 bases and J by 2 bases, and 17 bases separated the two germline ends. CDR3 length: 15 amino acids. The CDR3 loop reads CASTLSPGLNYGYTF. The CDR3 coding sequence is TGTGCCAGCACCCTATCCCCAGGCCTCAACTATGGCTACACCTTC.

The V gene is TRBV19, the J gene TRBJ2-1, with D perhaps TRBD2 (5 bases). Germline lookup yields CDR1 LNHDA and CDR2 SQIVND (reference sequence). The length of the CDR3 is 12 residues. The V gene lost 8 bases and the J gene lost 13 bases, with 18 bases spanning the gap. DNA for the CDR3: TGTGCCAGTCGTGGCGGTGGGCTAGCCCAGTTCTTC. Its protein is CASRGGGLAQFF.

Written as DNA, the CDR3 is TGTGCCAGCAGCCACAGGGACCTGAGGACTGAAGCTTTCTTT. This codes for CASSHRDLRTEAFF. The J gene is TRBJ1-1, the V gene TRBV5-4; tentative D call: TRBD1 (6 bases). Germline CDR1 SGHNT, CDR2 YYREEE (reference sequence). Trimming left V 4 bases short and J 5 bases short, with 15 bases between. The CDR3 consists of 14 residues.

V usage is TRBV5-1 and J usage is TRBJ1-1; D is uncertain. Per germline, CDR1 SGHRS and CDR2 YFSETQ. Between the trimmed V and J ends, which lost 0 bases and 4 bases, there was a span of 13 bases. The CDR3 is made up of 15 amino acids. CDR3 bases: TGCGCCAGCAGCTTGGGGCAGGCGGGGAGCACTGAAGCTTTCTTT. It is translated as CASSLGQAGSTEAFF.

V is TRBV5-1 and J is TRBJ2-1, with 8 bases lining up with TRBD2. The germline gives CDR1 SGHRS, CDR2 YFSETQ. V dropped 6 bases and J dropped 0; count of bases not matched to a gene: 8. CDR3 size: 16 residues. DNA of the CDR3: TGCGCCAGCAACTATTTAGCGGGGAACTCCTACAATGAGCAGTTCTTC. It yields the protein CASNYLAGNSYNEQFF.

This chain connects TRBV5-1 to TRBJ2-3; 13 bases are shared with TRBD2. The V segment lost 4 bases and the J segment 3 bases; nucleotides outside the gene matches: 8. Germline V gene data show CDR1 as SGHRS and CDR2 as YFSETQ. There are 17 residues in the CDR3. In DNA, the CDR3 is TGCGCCAGCAGCGCTTATGGACTAGCGGGAGAAACAGATACGCAGTATTTT. Its translation: CASSAYGLAGETDTQYF.

This chain connects TRBV5-1 to TRBJ2-7; no clear D. The germline gives CDR1 SGHRS, CDR2 YFSETQ. CDR3 length: 12 amino acids. Trimming removed 5 bases from V and 5 bases from J, with 11 bases in between. CDR3 in DNA: TGCGCCAGCAGGGAACAGAGCCACGAGCAGTACTTC. This sequence encodes CASREQSHEQYF.

This chain uses TRBV5-1 with TRBJ1-1; perhaps TRBD1 as D (5 bases). Trimming took off 4 bases at V and 1 base at J, with 11 bases between the two ends. The CDR3 has 14 amino acids. CDR1 is SGHRS, CDR2 YFSETQ, per germline. As DNA, the CDR3 is TGCGCCAGCAGCATAGGGGTAGGGAACACTGAAGCTTTCTTT. This codes for CASSIGVGNTEAFF.

The chain links TRBV2 to TRBJ2-2; the match to TRBD2 covers 12 bases. Germline V gene data show CDR1 as SNHLY and CDR2 as FYNNEI. The junction had 6 bases not matched to a gene; V was cut back by 5 bases and J by 5 bases. The CDR3 sequence is 16 residues long. The CDR3: CASSLLAGGRTGELFF. CDR3 nucleotides: TGTGCCAGCAGTTTACTAGCGGGAGGTCGGACCGGGGAGCTGTTTTTT.

The V gene is TRBV4-3, the J gene TRBJ1-4; 9 nucleotides agree with TRBD1. CDR1 and CDR2 (germline): LGHNA, YSLEER. The V and J ends lost 3 bases and 6 bases, in that order; junction bases with no gene match: 5. This CDR3 region has 15 residues. CDR3 residues: CASSQYRDRDEKLFF. Written as DNA, the CDR3 is TGCGCCAGCAGCCAGTACCGGGACAGGGATGAAAAACTGTTTTTT.

This clone was observed a single time. The V and J genes are TRBV5-1 and TRBJ1-1; D possibly corresponds to TRBD1 (5 bases). This CDR3 comprises 15 residues. Germline loops: CDR1 SGHRS, CDR2 YFSETQ. Trimming took 3 bases from V and 5 from J, leaving 17 bases between them. DNA for the CDR3: TGCGCCAGCAGCTCGGATCCGCTGGGGGGGACTGAAGCTTTCTTT. Its translation is CASSSDPLGGTEAFF.

The chain links TRBV7-9 to TRBJ2-7; 10 nucleotides line up with TRBD2. V shed 5 bases and J 5 bases; nucleotides not matched to a gene: 6. Germline lookup yields CDR1 SEHNR and CDR2 FQNEAQ (reference sequence). This CDR3 region has 14 residues. CDR3 nucleotide sequence: TGTGCCAGCAGCCATAGCGGGGGGCGGGACGAGCAGTACTTC. Its translation: CASSHSGGRDEQYF.